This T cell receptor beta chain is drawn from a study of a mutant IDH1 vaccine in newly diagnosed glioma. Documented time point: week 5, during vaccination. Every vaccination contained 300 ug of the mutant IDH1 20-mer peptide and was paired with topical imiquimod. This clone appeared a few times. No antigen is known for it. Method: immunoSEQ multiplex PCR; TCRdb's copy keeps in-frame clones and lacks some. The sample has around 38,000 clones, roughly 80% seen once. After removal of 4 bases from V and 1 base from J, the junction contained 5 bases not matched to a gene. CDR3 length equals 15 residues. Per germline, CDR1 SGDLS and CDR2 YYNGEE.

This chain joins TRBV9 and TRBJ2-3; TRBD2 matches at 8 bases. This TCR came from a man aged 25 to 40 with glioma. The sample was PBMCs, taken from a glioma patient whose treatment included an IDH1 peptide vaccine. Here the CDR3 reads CASSPSGSRTDTQYF. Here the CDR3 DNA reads TGTGCCAGCAGCCCGAGCGGGAGTCGCACAGATACGCAGTATTTT.